Shown below are 21 T cell receptor beta chains from a single sample sequenced in a study of blood T cell repertoires in COVID-19. The method was immunoSEQ multiplex PCR; TCRdb's version includes in-frame clones alone and lacks a portion of them. The data contain approximately 230,000 clones, approximately 88% of them singletons. The specimen was peripheral blood. The receptors here all came from a woman in her twenties or thirties with COVID-19, enrolled during active disease.

The J gene is TRBJ2-5, the V gene TRBV7-2, with 7 bases matching TRBD2. Germline-derived CDR1 and CDR2 are SGHTA and FQGNSA. The V segment lost 2 bases and the J segment 3 bases; nucleotides outside the gene matches: 3. This CDR3 is built from 14 residues. CDR3 residues: CASSLIGRKETQYF. The CDR3 nucleotides read TGTGCCAGCAGCTTAATCGGGAGGAAAGAGACCCAGTACTTC. The whole variable domain, filled in from reference TRBV7-2 and TRBJ2-5, reads GAGVSQSPSNKVTEKGKDVELRCDPISGHTALYWYRQSLGQGLEFLIYFQGNSAPDKSGLPSDRFSAERTGGSVSTLTIQRTQQEDSAVYLCASSLIGRKETQYFGPGTRLLVL.

V is TRBV6-2 or TRBV6-3 and J is TRBJ2-5; a possible D gene is TRBD1 (6 bases). Germline V gene sequence: CDR1 MNHEY, CDR2 SVGEGT. Trimming left V 2 bases short and J 1 base short, with 11 bases between. The CDR3 totals 15 residues. CDR3 amino acids: CASSYTRTVQETQYF. The DNA for the CDR3 is TGTGCCAGCAGTTACACTAGGACAGTCCAAGAGACCCAGTACTTC.

This clone was detected a few times. V usage is TRBV28 and J usage is TRBJ2-7, with TRBD2 identical over 8 bases. This CDR3 is 16 amino acids long. Germline CDR1 and CDR2: MDHEN and SYDVKM. The junction had 10 bases not matched to a gene; V was cut back by 6 bases and J by 0 bases. CDR3 nucleotides: TGTGCCAGCAGATCCCCCTCCAGCGGGAGCTCCTACGAGCAGTACTTC. Translation gives CASRSPSSGSSYEQYF.

V usage is TRBV19 and J usage is TRBJ1-2; no definite D call. This CDR3 spans 14 amino acids. From germline, CDR1 is LNHDA and CDR2 SQIVND (reference sequence). Deletions cut 7 bases from V and 1 base from J, with 13 bases between. Here the CDR3 DNA reads TGTGCCAGTAACACCCGGGAGGGTAACTATGGCTACACCTTC. Its protein is CASNTREGNYGYTF.

To note about this clone: At one end the junction does not follow the germline gene, possibly because of a read error. CDR3 residues: CASRSTGYTSPLHF. The CDR3 nucleotides are TGTGCCAGCAGATCGACAGGGTATACTTCACCCCTCCACTTT. The chain is built from TRBV27 and TRBJ1-6; TRBD1 agrees at 7 bases. The CDR3 sequence is 14 residues long. Germline V lookup: CDR1 MNHEY, CDR2 SMNVEV (reference sequence).

This sequence joins TRBV30 and TRBJ2-1; 15 bases map to TRBD2. The CDR3 loop spans 16 amino acids. The germline gives CDR1 GTSNPN, CDR2 SVGIG (reference sequence). CDR3 bases: TGTGCTATAGTAATCGGGACTAGCGGGAGGAATGGTGAGCAGTTCTTC. As protein: CAIVIGTSGRNGEQFF.

This clone turned up a few times. The CDR3 DNA sequence: TGCAGCTCCGGACAGGGAAGTGTCGGAGATACGCAGTATTTT. Protein: CSSGQGSVGDTQYF. The chain has TRBV29-1 and TRBJ2-3, with 8 bases lining up with TRBD1. This CDR3 has 14 amino acids. Germline loops: CDR1 SQVTM, CDR2 ANQGSEA. With V trimmed by 8 bases and J by 5 bases, 12 bases remained unmatched.

The J gene is TRBJ1-2, the V gene TRBV3-1 (or the pseudogene TRBV3-2); 7 nucleotides agree with TRBD1. The CDR3 totals 15 residues. The V and J ends lost 2 bases and 7 bases, in that order; junction bases with no gene match: 10. The germline CDR1 and CDR2 sequences are LGHDT and YNNKEL (reference sequence). Here the CDR3 reads CASSQRPTGARGYTF. The CDR3 DNA is TGTGCCAGCAGCCAAAGACCTACAGGGGCTCGTGGCTACACCTTC.

The chain links TRBV11-2 to TRBJ1-1; D uncertain. The V end lost 3 bases, the J end lost 1 base, and 6 bases lay between the germline ends. There are 13 residues in the CDR3. Germline CDR1 SGHAT, CDR2 FQNNGV. For the CDR3, the DNA is TGTGCCAGCAGCTTCTCAGGGAACACTGAAGCTTTCTTT. This gives the protein CASSFSGNTEAFF.

The chain links TRBV2 to TRBJ2-4, with 10 nucleotides matching TRBD2. The CDR3 length is 16 residues. Germline values: CDR1 SNHLY, CDR2 FYNNEI. V lost 1 base, J lost 8 bases, and 8 bases stayed unmatched. CDR3 DNA: TGTGCCAGCAGTGAAGTTGCTAGCGGGGGCCGGGACATTCAGTACTTC. The encoded protein is CASSEVASGGRDIQYF.

V is TRBV11-2 and J is TRBJ1-1; D might be TRBD1 (5 bases). The CDR3 runs 13 residues. Germline V gene lookup returns CDR1 SGHAT and CDR2 FQNNGV. V was cut by 1 base and J by 7 bases, with 10 bases left in between. CDR3 amino acids: CASSLVGVIEAFF. CDR3 bases: TGTGCCAGCAGCTTAGTAGGGGTAATTGAAGCTTTCTTT.

The V call is TRBV10-1, the J call TRBJ2-5, with 8 bases lining up with TRBD2. Germline V CDR1 and CDR2: WNHNN, SYGVQD (reference sequence). The CDR3 sequence is 14 residues long. J gave up 2 bases and V 3 bases, and 2 bases lay outside the gene matches. This CDR3 is CASSEGTRQETQYF. The CDR3 nucleotides read TGCGCCAGCAGTGAAGGGACTAGACAAGAGACCCAGTACTTC.

The rearrangement joins TRBV24-1 to TRBJ2-3; 9 bases map to TRBD1. The CDR3 extends over 18 amino acids. Germline V gene sequence: CDR1 KGHDR, CDR2 SFDVKD. The ends lost 4 bases at V and 4 bases at J; junction bases unmatched: 14. The DNA for the CDR3 is TGTGCCACCAGTGAAACTCCGGGACAGGGCTTTTACTCAGATACGCAGTATTTT. It is translated as CATSETPGQGFYSDTQYF.

This rearrangement joins TRBV4-3 to TRBJ1-6; perhaps TRBD1 as D (5 bases). V gave up 4 bases and J gave up 16 bases, with 26 bases separating them. Per germline, CDR1 LGHNA and CDR2 YSLEER. The CDR3 is 16 residues long. CDR3 DNA: TGCGCCAGCAGCCCAGGCTCGACGGGGCGGGATCTAAAACTCCACTTT. It is translated as CASSPGSTGRDLKLHF.

This clone has only a few counts. The chain carries TRBV5-1 and TRBJ1-5; possibly TRBD1 for D (5 bases). The CDR3 consists of 15 residues. Germline CDR1 is SGHRS and CDR2 is YFSETQ. Trimming cost V 0 bases and J 6 bases, with 13 bases left between them. CDR3 sequence reads: CASSLAAGLGQPQHF. The CDR3, as DNA: TGCGCCAGCAGCTTGGCCGCAGGGCTCGGTCAGCCCCAGCATTTT. The whole variable domain, remainder taken from reference TRBV5-1 and TRBJ1-5, is KAGVTQTPRYLIKTRGQQVTLSCSPISGHRSVSWYQQTPGQGLQFLFEYFSETQRNKGNFPGRFSGRQFSNSRSEMNVSTLELGDSALYLCASSLAAGLGQPQHFGDGTRLSIL.

The chain has TRBV5-1 and TRBJ2-3; 10 nucleotides agree with TRBD2. CDR1 SGHRS and CDR2 YFSETQ come from the germline V gene. The length of the CDR3 is 15 residues. The junction had 4 bases not matched to a gene; V was cut back by 5 bases and J by 1 base. CDR3 sequence: CASRPGTSGTDTQYF. Written as DNA, the CDR3 is TGCGCCAGCAGACCAGGGACTAGCGGCACAGATACGCAGTATTTT.

This chain connects TRBV2 to TRBJ1-5; a possible D gene is TRBD1 (5 bases). The germline V and J ends were trimmed by 4 bases and 8 bases, with 15 bases remaining between them. This CDR3 region has 14 residues. Germline lookup yields CDR1 SNHLY and CDR2 FYNNEI. CDR3: CASSVRRGLEPQHF. Written as DNA, the CDR3 is TGTGCCAGCAGTGTACGTAGGGGTTTAGAGCCCCAGCATTTT. The entire variable domain, with the rest obtained from reference TRBV2 and TRBJ1-5, is as follows: EPEVTQTPSHQVTQMGQEVILRCVPISNHLYFYWYRQILGQKVEFLVSFYNNEISEKSEIFDDQFSVERPDGSNFTLKIRSTKLEDSAMYFCASSVRRGLEPQHFGDGTRLSIL.

J is TRBJ1-4 and V is TRBV19, with a possible D match to TRBD1 (5 bases). CDR1 is LNHDA and CDR2 is SQIVND in the germline V gene (reference sequence). V was cut by 3 bases and J by 3 bases, with 23 bases left in between. The CDR3 totals 19 residues. CDR3 residues: CASSIPPWTRPGANEKLFF. CDR3 DNA: TGTGCCAGTAGTATCCCCCCTTGGACACGCCCGGGAGCTAATGAAAAACTGTTTTTT. The whole variable domain, remainder taken from reference TRBV19 and TRBJ1-4, is DGGITQSPKYLFRKEGQNVTLSCEQNLNHDAMYWYRQDPGQGLRLIYYSQIVNDFQKGDIAEGYSVSREKKESFPLTVTSAQKNPTAFYLCASSIPPWTRPGANEKLFFGSGTQLSVL.

The gene calls are TRBV11-2 and TRBJ1-2; possible D gene TRBD1, 5 bases. Trimming took off 1 base at V and 5 bases at J, with 14 bases between the two ends. The CDR3 runs 15 residues. Germline-derived CDR1 and CDR2 are SGHAT and FQNNGV. This CDR3 is CASSLGTGLKYGYTF. DNA of the CDR3: TGTGCCAGCAGCTTAGGTACAGGACTAAAATATGGCTACACCTTC.

This rearrangement joins TRBV11-3 to TRBJ2-7; possible D gene TRBD2, 7 bases. Between the trimmed V and J ends, which lost 4 bases and 4 bases, there was a span of 17 bases. The CDR3 has 15 amino acids. The V gene's germline CDR1 is SGHNT and CDR2 YENEEA. This CDR3 is CASSSGGGRSYEQYF. The CDR3 nucleotides read TGTGCCAGCAGCTCCGGCGGGGGCCGGTCTTACGAGCAGTACTTC.

The chain couples TRBV5-1 to TRBJ2-3; 10 bases fit TRBD1. V lost 8 bases, J lost 2 bases, and 8 bases stayed unmatched. Germline CDR1 SGHRS, CDR2 YFSETQ. CDR3 size: 15 residues. CDR3 DNA sequence: TGCGCCAGTAGGAGACAGGGGGCTTACACAGATACGCAGTATTTT. Translating it yields CASRRQGAYTDTQYF. The full variable domain, completed using reference TRBV5-1 and TRBJ2-3, is KAGVTQTPRYLIKTRGQQVTLSCSPISGHRSVSWYQQTPGQGLQFLFEYFSETQRNKGNFPGRFSGRQFSNSRSEMNVSTLELGDSALYLCASRRQGAYTDTQYFGPGTRLTVL.